The 24 T cell receptor beta chains below were found in one sample sequenced in a study of cytotoxic CD8 clonotypes in ibrutinib-treated CLL. Profiled with immunoSEQ multiplex PCR; TCRdb holds only in-frame clones, not every one. The table lists 140,000 to 150,000 clones, approximately 80% of them singletons. The starting material was PBMCs, obtained after 24 months of ibrutinib treatment. The origin of the receptors is a human donor with chronic lymphocytic leukemia.

V usage is TRBV9 and J usage is TRBJ2-5; D is possibly TRBD1 (6 bases). Deletions cut 3 bases from V and 7 bases from J, with 10 bases between. Germline lookup yields CDR1 SGDLS and CDR2 YYNGEE. This CDR3 is built from 12 residues. In DNA, the CDR3 is TGTGCCAGCAGCGCGGTACAGGGGACCCAGTACTTC. Translated: CASSAVQGTQYF.

V is TRBV4-3 and J is TRBJ1-2; no firm D call. Trimming cost V 1 base and J 8 bases, with 11 bases left between them. The germline gives CDR1 LGHNA, CDR2 YSLEER. The CDR3 has 13 amino acids. The CDR3 nucleotides are TGCGCCAGCAGCCAAGGTTGGAGCGGGGGCTACACCTTC. This gives the protein CASSQGWSGGYTF.

This chain links TRBV18 with TRBJ1-1; D possibly corresponds to TRBD1 (5 bases). Germline assignment: CDR1 KGHSH and CDR2 LQKENI. V lost 3 bases and J 4 bases, leaving 15 bases between the germline ends. CDR3 length equals 15 residues. DNA of the CDR3: TGTGCCAGCTCACCCCCGGGGACTAGGGGCACTGAAGCTTTCTTT. Its protein product is CASSPPGTRGTEAFF.

This clone came up a few times. The rearrangement joins TRBV4-2 to TRBJ2-2; D is possibly TRBD2 (7 bases). The CDR3 loop spans 16 amino acids. Germline V lookup: CDR1 LGHNA, CDR2 YNFKEQ. V shed 8 bases and J shed 4 bases, with 20 bases lying between them. The CDR3 region is CASRPEGGLSTGELFF. Written as DNA, the CDR3 is TGTGCCAGCCGACCAGAGGGGGGGCTCAGCACCGGGGAGCTGTTTTTT.

There are a few counts of this clone. The CDR3 DNA reads TGTGCCAGCAGCGCGACAGGGGACACCGGGGAGCTGTTTTTT. This sequence encodes CASSATGDTGELFF. The rearrangement links TRBV9 to TRBJ2-2; 8 bases are shared with TRBD1. The junction had 1 base not matched to a gene; V was cut back by 3 bases and J by 3 bases. The CDR3 loop spans 14 amino acids. Germline V gene data show CDR1 as SGDLS and CDR2 as YYNGEE. The full variable domain, its missing parts supplied by reference TRBV9 and TRBJ2-2, is DSGVTQTPKHLITATGQRVTLRCSPRSGDLSVYWYQQSLDQGLQFLIQYYNGEERAKGNILERFSAQQFPDLHSELNLSSLELGDSALYFCASSATGDTGELFFGEGSRLTVL.

This chain links TRBV18 with TRBJ2-1; a weak D match, TRBD1 (6 bases). Germline CDR1 KGHSH, CDR2 LQKENI. The CDR3 runs 14 residues. Deletions cut 8 bases from V and 0 bases from J, with 11 bases between. The CDR3: CASHPGASYNEQFF. The CDR3 DNA follows: TGTGCCAGCCACCCAGGGGCCTCCTACAATGAGCAGTTCTTC.

This clone was counted only a few times. This sequence joins TRBV4-3 and TRBJ1-5; D is ambiguous. Germline loops: CDR1 LGHNA, CDR2 YSLEER. V lost 0 bases and J lost 6, with 6 bases in between. This CDR3 is built from 13 residues. The CDR3 DNA reads TGCGCCAGCAGCCAAGATTGGGGTCAGCCCCAGCATTTT. Translation: CASSQDWGQPQHF.

The chain uses TRBV10-3 and TRBJ2-1; 12 positions match TRBD2. With 6 bases clipped from V and 5 bases from J, the junction kept 5 bases outside the gene matches. The V gene's germline CDR1 is ENHRY and CDR2 SYGVKD. The CDR3 length is 15 residues. The DNA of the CDR3 is TGTGCCATCAGGGGGACTAGCGGGCCCCACAATGAGCAGTTCTTC. It is translated as CAIRGTSGPHNEQFF.

The chain links TRBV27 to TRBJ2-7; 13 nucleotides line up with TRBD2. This CDR3 region has 16 residues. Unmatched junction bases numbered 10, after V lost 6 bases and J lost 5 bases. Germline CDR1 is MNHEY and CDR2 is SMNVEV (reference sequence). This CDR3 is CASSKSGTSGTDEQYF. DNA for the CDR3: TGTGCCAGCAGCAAATCCGGGACTAGCGGGACGGACGAGCAGTACTTC.

The chain is built from TRBV10-3 and TRBJ2-3, with D unresolved. Germline CDR1 reads ENHRY; CDR2 reads SYGVKD. The CDR3 covers 10 residues. With 8 bases removed from V and 1 base from J, the gap between germline ends came to 1 base. CDR3 nucleotide sequence: TGTGCCATCGGCACAGATACGCAGTATTTT. The encoded protein is CAIGTDTQYF.

This CDR3 is CASSPRTGKSGYGYTF. The CDR3 region has the DNA TGTGCCAGCAGCCCTAGGACAGGGAAGTCGGGCTATGGCTACACCTTC. The chain joins TRBV7-9 to TRBJ1-2; 8 bases align to TRBD1. The trim removed 5 bases at V and 4 bases at J, leaving 12 bases unmatched. Germline-derived CDR1 and CDR2 are SEHNR and FQNEAQ (reference sequence). The CDR3 has 16 amino acids.

On this clone itself: This sample includes further DNA sequences coding for the same CDR3. This chain connects TRBV7-9 to TRBJ2-3; perhaps TRBD2 as D (6 bases). Trimming pared 3 bases from V and 8 bases from J, leaving 6 bases between. The CDR3 sequence is 11 residues long. CDR1 and CDR2 (germline): SEHNR, FQNEAQ (reference sequence). The chain's CDR3 is CASSLGGTQYF. CDR3 DNA sequence: TGTGCCAGCAGCTTGGGAGGTACGCAGTATTTT. The whole variable domain, remainder taken from reference TRBV7-9 and TRBJ2-3, is DTGVSQNPRHKITKRGQNVTFRCDPISEHNRLYWYRQTLGQGPEFLTYFQNEAQLEKSRLLSDRFSAERPKGSFSTLEIQRTEQGDSAMYLCASSLGGTQYFGPGTRLTVL.

The gene calls are TRBV2 and TRBJ2-7; 7 bases are shared with TRBD2. The V and J ends lost 8 bases and 3 bases, in that order; junction bases with no gene match: 1. The germline V gene encodes CDR1 SNHLY and CDR2 FYNNEI. This CDR3 is built from 11 residues. The CDR3: CASGGGYEQYF. For the CDR3, the DNA is TGTGCCAGCGGGGGGGGCTACGAGCAGTACTTC.

In its sample, this clone was seen once. The gene calls are TRBV5-6 and TRBJ2-5; D remains ambiguous. V was pared by 9 bases and J by 7 bases, with 16 bases between. The CDR3 has 12 amino acids. Germline values: CDR1 SGHDT, CDR2 YYEEEE. CDR3 in amino acids: CAKGRSWGTQYF. DNA for the CDR3: TGTGCCAAAGGACGGAGCTGGGGGACCCAGTACTTC.

This clone appeared once. This chain links TRBV5-1 with TRBJ1-4; D may be TRBD1 (6 bases). V was pared by 4 bases and J by 7 bases, with 14 bases between. This CDR3 contains 14 residues. Germline V CDR1 and CDR2: SGHRS, YFSETQ. CDR3 loop: CASSPEGGSEKLFF. For the CDR3, the DNA is TGCGCCAGCAGCCCGGAGGGGGGGAGTGAAAAACTGTTTTTT. Combining the CDR3 with reference TRBV5-1 and TRBJ1-4 gives the whole variable domain KAGVTQTPRYLIKTRGQQVTLSCSPISGHRSVSWYQQTPGQGLQFLFEYFSETQRNKGNFPGRFSGRQFSNSRSEMNVSTLELGDSALYLCASSPEGGSEKLFFGSGTQLSVL.

The chain joins TRBV28 to TRBJ1-1; D unresolved. This CDR3 has 15 residues. The V gene lost 5 bases and the J gene lost 1 base, with 14 bases spanning the gap. Germline V lookup: CDR1 MDHEN, CDR2 SYDVKM. DNA for the CDR3: TGTGCCAGCAGTCCCCCTGGGGATGCGAACACTGAAGCTTTCTTT. It translates to CASSPPGDANTEAFF.

The chain has TRBV6-5 and TRBJ2-1; 9 positions agree with TRBD2. Unmatched junction bases numbered 8, after V lost 2 bases and J lost 9 bases. CDR1 is MNHEY and CDR2 is SVGAGI in the germline V gene. The CDR3 runs to 15 residues. CDR3 sequence reads: CASSYQTSGWGEQFF. The CDR3 DNA reads as TGTGCCAGCAGTTACCAAACTAGCGGGTGGGGTGAGCAGTTCTTC.

The chain recombines TRBV2 with TRBJ2-7; TRBD1 matches at 7 bases. V lost 6 bases to trimming and J lost 2 bases; unmatched junction nucleotides: 4. The CDR3 is 13 residues long. The germline gives CDR1 SNHLY, CDR2 FYNNEI. The CDR3 reads CASRGDSPYEQYF. The CDR3, as DNA: TGTGCCAGCAGGGGGGACAGTCCCTACGAGCAGTACTTC.

The genes are TRBV7-3 and TRBJ1-3; D is unresolved. V lost 3 bases and J lost 4, with 10 bases in between. This CDR3 contains 14 residues. The germline gives CDR1 SGHTA, CDR2 FQGTGA. Written as DNA, the CDR3 is TGTGCCAGCAGCTTGGGCCAGGCGGGAAACACCATATATTTT. This sequence encodes CASSLGQAGNTIYF.

This clone was picked up a small number of times. The J gene is TRBJ2-7, the V gene TRBV5-1; D tentatively fits TRBD1 or TRBD2 (6 bases each). V was shortened by 2 bases and J by 2 bases, with 11 bases between the two germline ends. CDR1 SGHRS and CDR2 YFSETQ come from the germline V gene. The length of the CDR3 is 14 residues. The CDR3 region is CASSLQGGAYEQYF. In nucleotides, the CDR3 is TGCGCCAGCAGCTTACAGGGAGGCGCCTACGAGCAGTACTTC.

In this sample, this clone turned up a few times. This chain joins TRBV4-3 and TRBJ1-2; D possibly corresponds to TRBD1 (5 bases). This CDR3 contains 16 residues. Trimming removed 0 bases at V and 4 bases at J, with 15 bases between. Germline values: CDR1 LGHNA, CDR2 YSLEER. The CDR3 reads CASSQEGEARGYGYTF. The CDR3 DNA follows: TGCGCCAGCAGCCAAGAGGGGGAGGCGCGTGGCTATGGCTACACCTTC.

CDR3 in DNA: TGCAGCGTTGAAGATGCCACTTACAATGAGCAGTTCTTC. This translates into CSVEDATYNEQFF. V is TRBV29-1 and J is TRBJ2-1; D is undetermined. Germline CDR1 is SQVTM and CDR2 is ANQGSEA. The CDR3 consists of 13 residues. The germline V and J ends were trimmed by 0 bases and 4 bases, with 7 bases remaining between them.

Only one count was recorded for this clone. The chain is built from TRBV18 and TRBJ2-2; D is possibly TRBD1 or TRBD2 (5 bases each). V lost 10 bases and J 2 bases, leaving 20 bases between the germline ends. The CDR3 consists of 16 residues. Germline assignment: CDR1 KGHSH and CDR2 LQKENI. The CDR3 bases are TGTGCCACCCCGACCTTCCCCGGGGCCAACACCGGGGAGCTGTTTTTT. Translation: CATPTFPGANTGELFF.

The chain couples TRBV10-2 to TRBJ2-7; D is uncertain. V lost 6 bases and J 0 bases, leaving 27 bases between the germline ends. The CDR3 totals 19 residues. CDR1 and CDR2 from the germline V gene are WSHSY and SAAADI. The CDR3 sequence: CASSNGPWTQGLRSYEQYF. Here the CDR3 DNA reads TGCGCCAGCAGCAACGGCCCTTGGACCCAAGGCCTTCGCTCCTACGAGCAGTACTTC.